This is a list of T cell receptor beta chains from one sample in a study of shared clonotypes between healthy human individuals. Profiling relied on immunoSEQ multiplex PCR, and the TCRdb table lists in-frame clones only, not all of them. The sample lists 2 million to 3 million clones; 80% to 95% were seen once. Sample: naive CD4+ T cells from PBMCs. These receptors all come from a man aged 18 to 29 in good health. Some clones in this sample may be carry-over from other donors' samples. The CDR3 runs from the conserved cysteine through the conserved F or W. Size tells how often a clone was seen (once, few, many) or the class of an expanded clone, and some rows leave it out.

>TRBV27|TRBJ2-7|.
CASSRSQDSYEQYF
>TRBV7-2|TRBJ2-5|.
CASSSWVQETQYF
>TRBV5-4|TRBJ1-4|.
CASSLAGGKDEKLFF
>TRBV30|TRBJ2-7|.
CAWNRDRGMNEQYF
>TRBV7-3|TRBJ2-7|.
CASSLPYGEQYF
>TRBV5-1|TRBJ2-1|.
CASSAGLQGYNEQFF
>TRBV28|TRBJ2-3|.
CASSFRLAGGGRADTQYF
>TRBV30|TRBJ1-1|.
CAWSPPGRMNTEAFF
>TRBV28|TRBJ2-4|.
CASSIPQKNIQYF
>TRBV5-1|TRBJ2-7|.
CASSAVGGTTTYEQYF
>TRBV9|TRBJ1-2|.
CASSVSMRGDGKGYTF
>TRBV6-4|TRBJ2-3|.
CASSDSLLRELPDTQYF
>TRBV6-5|TRBJ1-6|.
CASSYGTGNSPLHF
>TRBV5-1|TRBJ2-5|.
CASSDLRMGGETQYF
>TRBV7-9|TRBJ2-3|.
CASSLVAVDTQYF
>TRBV7-3|TRBJ2-7|.
CASSYDARGPYEQYF
>TRBV28|TRBJ2-7|.
CASSSSSSGLYEQYF
>TRBV7-2|TRBJ1-2|.
CASSVSWGRGQGVEGYTF
>TRBV5-4|TRBJ1-1|.
CASSLMGQPNTEAFF
>TRBV6-6|TRBJ1-1|.
CASSYSQGSKTEAFF
>TRBV7-9|TRBJ2-2|once
CASSLVGRGPGELFF
>TRBV7-3|TRBJ2-2|.
CASSPRGTSGVSGELFF
>TRBV5-4|TRBJ2-3|.
CASSIGQGSTDTQYF
>TRBV18|TRBJ2-7|.
CASSPRRVQYEQYF
>TRBV9|TRBJ1-1|.
CASSPRGGAGEAFF
>TRBV4-3|TRBJ2-2|.
CASSRGLAANTGELFF
>TRBV28|TRBJ2-1|.
CASSFGTGTYNEQFF
>TRBV4-1|TRBJ2-1|.
CASSQRGDYMYEQFF
>TRBV5-4|TRBJ2-1|.
CASSLSLLTNYNEQFF
>TRBV7-8|TRBJ2-7|.
CASSLSGTGTYEQYF
>TRBV6-5|TRBJ1-6|.
CASWGNNSPLHF
>TRBV7-6|TRBJ2-2|.
CASSLALLAGAKNTGELFF
>TRBV2|TRBJ1-5|.
CASSDRAAGNQPQHF
>TRBV18|TRBJ1-2|.
CASSQNRGLNYGYTF
>TRBV28|TRBJ2-5|.
CASSQTVETQYF
>TRBV7-2|TRBJ2-7|.
CASSLSPSNHEQYF
>TRBV9|TRBJ2-1|.
CASTTGTSESSYNEQFF
>TRBV28|TRBJ1-1|few
CASSPAGANTEAFF
>TRBV10-3|TRBJ1-3|.
CASTAGGTGNTIYF
>TRBV9|TRBJ2-1|.
CASNQGGRYNEQFF
>TRBV9|TRBJ2-1|once
CASSVTGGMDEQFF
>TRBV14|TRBJ2-7|.
CASSQESLPYEQYF
>TRBV13|TRBJ2-1|.
CASSFLAGGLYNEQFF
>TRBV7-3|TRBJ2-5|.
CASSLNREETQYF
>TRBV28|TRBJ2-5|.
CASSFWLAPKGETQYF
>TRBV28|TRBJ1-6|.
CASSISRGSGNSPLHF
>TRBV5-4|TRBJ1-5|.
CASTLFPRDSHQPQHF
>TRBV7-7|TRBJ2-7|.
CASSSGTAPYEQYF
>TRBV2|TRBJ1-1|few
CASSKERGTEAFF
>TRBV18|TRBJ2-2|.
CASSTDRVPNTGELFF
>TRBV2|TRBJ2-2|.
CASRFGGSGTGELFF
>TRBV7-2|TRBJ2-1|.
CASSPLLEQFF
>TRBV9|TRBJ2-7|.
CASSPVGRFSYEQYF